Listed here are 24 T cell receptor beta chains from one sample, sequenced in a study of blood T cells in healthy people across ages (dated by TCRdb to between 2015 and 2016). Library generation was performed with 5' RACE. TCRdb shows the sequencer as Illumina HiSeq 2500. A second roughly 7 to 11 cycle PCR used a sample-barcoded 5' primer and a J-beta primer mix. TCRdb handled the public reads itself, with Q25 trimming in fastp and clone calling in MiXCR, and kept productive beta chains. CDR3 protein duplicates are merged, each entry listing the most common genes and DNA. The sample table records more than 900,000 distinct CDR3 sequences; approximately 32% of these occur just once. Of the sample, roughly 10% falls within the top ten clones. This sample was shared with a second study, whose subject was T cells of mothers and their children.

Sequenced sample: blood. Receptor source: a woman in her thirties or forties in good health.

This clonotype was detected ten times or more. The CDR3 coding sequence is TGTGCCAGCAGCGCTAGACGGGAACGCACAGATACGCAGTATTTT. Translating gives CASSARRERTDTQYF. This chain links TRBV5-6 with TRBJ2-3; D is perhaps TRBD2 (5 bases). This CDR3 is built from 15 residues. The V gene's germline CDR1 is SGHDT and CDR2 YYEEEE. The germline V and J ends were trimmed by 4 bases and 1 base, with 13 bases remaining between them.

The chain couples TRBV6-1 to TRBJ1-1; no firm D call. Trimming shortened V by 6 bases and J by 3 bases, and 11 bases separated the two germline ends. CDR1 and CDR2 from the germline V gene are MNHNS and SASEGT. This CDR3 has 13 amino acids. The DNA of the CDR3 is TGTGCCAGCAGACCGGACGGGGACACTGAAGCTTTCTTT. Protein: CASRPDGDTEAFF.

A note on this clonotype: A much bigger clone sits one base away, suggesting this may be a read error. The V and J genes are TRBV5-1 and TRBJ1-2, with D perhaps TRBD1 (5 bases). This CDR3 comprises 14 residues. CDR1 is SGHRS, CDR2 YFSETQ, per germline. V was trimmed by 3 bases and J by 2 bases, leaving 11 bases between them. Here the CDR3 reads CASSCGGRNYGYTF. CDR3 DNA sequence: TGCGCCAGCAGCTGCGGGGGGAGGAACTATGGCTACACCTTC.

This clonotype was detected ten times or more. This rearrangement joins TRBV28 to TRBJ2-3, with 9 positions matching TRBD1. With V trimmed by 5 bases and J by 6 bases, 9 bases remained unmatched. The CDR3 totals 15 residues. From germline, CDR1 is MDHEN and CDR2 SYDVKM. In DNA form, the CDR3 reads TGTGCCAGCAGTACATCCGGGACAGGGAGGGATACGCAGTATTTT. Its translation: CASSTSGTGRDTQYF.

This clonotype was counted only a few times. DNA of the CDR3: TGCGCCAGCAGCCTTCAGAGGCATGAGCAGTTCTTC. This gives the protein CASSLQRHEQFF. The chain joins TRBV5-1 to TRBJ2-1; D not resolved. Germline V gives CDR1 SGHRS, CDR2 YFSETQ. The V gene lost 4 bases and the J gene lost 8 bases, with 10 bases spanning the gap. The length of the CDR3 is 12 residues.

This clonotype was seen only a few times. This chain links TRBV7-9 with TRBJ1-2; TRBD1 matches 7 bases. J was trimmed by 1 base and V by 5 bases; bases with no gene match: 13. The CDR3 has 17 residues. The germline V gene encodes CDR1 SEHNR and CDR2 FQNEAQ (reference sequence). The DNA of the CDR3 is TGTGCCAGCAGCGGTGGGACAGCCTATCTTAGTAACTATGGCTACACCTTC. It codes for CASSGGTAYLSNYGYTF.

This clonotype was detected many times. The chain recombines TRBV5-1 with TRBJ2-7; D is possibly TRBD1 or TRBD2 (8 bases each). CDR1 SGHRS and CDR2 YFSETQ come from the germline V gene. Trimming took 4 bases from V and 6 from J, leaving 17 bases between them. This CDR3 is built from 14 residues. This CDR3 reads CASSLGQGLGEQYF. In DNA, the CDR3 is TGCGCCAGCAGCCTTGGACAGGGACTAGGCGAGCAGTACTTC.

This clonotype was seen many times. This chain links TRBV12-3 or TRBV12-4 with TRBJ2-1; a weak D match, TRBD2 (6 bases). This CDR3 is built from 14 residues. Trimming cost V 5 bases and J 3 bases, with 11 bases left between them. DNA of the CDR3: TGTGCCAGCAGTCGGCGGGGAAACTACAATGAGCAGTTCTTC. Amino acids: CASSRRGNYNEQFF.

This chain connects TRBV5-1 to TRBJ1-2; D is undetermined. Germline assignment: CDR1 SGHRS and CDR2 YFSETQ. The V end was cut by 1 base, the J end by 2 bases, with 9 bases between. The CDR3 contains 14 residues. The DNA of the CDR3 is TGCGCCAGCAGCTTGCCGTCCGCGAACTATGGCTACACCTTC. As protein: CASSLPSANYGYTF. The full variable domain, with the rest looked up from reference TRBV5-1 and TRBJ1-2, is KAGVTQTPRYLIKTRGQQVTLSCSPISGHRSVSWYQQTPGQGLQFLFEYFSETQRNKGNFPGRFSGRQFSNSRSEMNVSTLELGDSALYLCASSLPSANYGYTFGSGTRLTVV.

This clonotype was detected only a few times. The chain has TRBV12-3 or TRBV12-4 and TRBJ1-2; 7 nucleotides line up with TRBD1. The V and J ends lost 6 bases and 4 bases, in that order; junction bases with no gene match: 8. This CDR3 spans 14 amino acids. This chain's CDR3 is CASSRQGRAYGYTF. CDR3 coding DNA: TGTGCCAGCAGCCGACAGGGAAGGGCCTATGGCTACACCTTC.

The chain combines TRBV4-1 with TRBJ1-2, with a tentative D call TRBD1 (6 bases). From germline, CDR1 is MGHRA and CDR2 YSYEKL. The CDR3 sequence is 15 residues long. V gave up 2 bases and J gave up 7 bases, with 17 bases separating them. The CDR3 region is CASSQPSAGGFGYTF. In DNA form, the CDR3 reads TGCGCCAGCAGCCAACCCTCCGCGGGGGGCTTTGGCTACACCTTC.

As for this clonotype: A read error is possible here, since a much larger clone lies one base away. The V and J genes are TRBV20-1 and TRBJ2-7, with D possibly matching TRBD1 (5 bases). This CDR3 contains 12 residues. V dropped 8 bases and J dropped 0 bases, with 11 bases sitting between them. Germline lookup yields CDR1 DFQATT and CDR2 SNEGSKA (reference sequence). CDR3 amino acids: CSTLGDSYEQYF. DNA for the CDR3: TGCAGTACTCTAGGGGACTCCTACGAGCAGTACTTC.

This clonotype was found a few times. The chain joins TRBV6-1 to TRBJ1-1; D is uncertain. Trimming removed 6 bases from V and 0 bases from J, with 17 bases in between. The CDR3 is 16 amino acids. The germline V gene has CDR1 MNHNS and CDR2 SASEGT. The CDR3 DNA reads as TGTGCCAGCAGCGGACCCCTGGGAAGAATGAACACTGAAGCTTTCTTT. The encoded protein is CASSGPLGRMNTEAFF.

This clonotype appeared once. For the CDR3, the DNA is TGTACCAGCAGCAGGCTAGCGGGGGTCTCGGGGGAGCTGTTTTTT. It translates to CTSSRLAGVSGELFF. The chain carries TRBV7-2 and TRBJ2-2, with TRBD2 matching over 10 bases. V gave up 5 bases and J gave up 8 bases; unmatched junction bases: 8. CDR3 length: 15 amino acids. The germline gives CDR1 SGHTA, CDR2 FQGNSA.

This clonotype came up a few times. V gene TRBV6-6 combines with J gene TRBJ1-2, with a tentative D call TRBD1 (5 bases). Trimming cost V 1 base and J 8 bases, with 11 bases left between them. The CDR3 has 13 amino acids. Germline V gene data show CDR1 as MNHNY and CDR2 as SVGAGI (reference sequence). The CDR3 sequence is CASSYWGNQGYTF. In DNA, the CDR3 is TGTGCCAGCAGTTACTGGGGGAATCAGGGCTACACCTTC.

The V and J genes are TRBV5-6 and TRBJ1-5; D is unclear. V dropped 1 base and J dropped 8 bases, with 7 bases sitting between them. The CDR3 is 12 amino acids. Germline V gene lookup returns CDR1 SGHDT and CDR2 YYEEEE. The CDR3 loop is CASSLKLKPQHF. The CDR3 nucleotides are TGTGCCAGCAGCTTGAAGCTGAAGCCCCAGCATTTT. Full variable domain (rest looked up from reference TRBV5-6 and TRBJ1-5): DAGVTQSPTHLIKTRGQQVTLRCSPKSGHDTVSWYQQALGQGPQFIFQYYEEEERQRGNFPDRFSGHQFPNYSSELNVNALLLGDSALYLCASSLKLKPQHFGDGTRLSIL.

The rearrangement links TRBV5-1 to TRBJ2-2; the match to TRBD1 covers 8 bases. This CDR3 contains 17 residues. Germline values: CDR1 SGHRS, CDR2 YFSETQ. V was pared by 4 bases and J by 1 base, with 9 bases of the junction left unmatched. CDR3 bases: TGCGCCAGCAGCCTCCAGGCAACAGGGGGGAACACCGGGGAGCTGTTTTTT. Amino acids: CASSLQATGGNTGELFF.

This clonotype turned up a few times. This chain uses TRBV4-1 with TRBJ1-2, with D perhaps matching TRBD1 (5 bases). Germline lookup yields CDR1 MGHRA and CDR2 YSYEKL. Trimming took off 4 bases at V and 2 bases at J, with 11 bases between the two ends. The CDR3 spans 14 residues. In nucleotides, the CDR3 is TGCGCCAGCAGCCCGGGACTGACGAACTATGGCTACACCTTC. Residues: CASSPGLTNYGYTF.

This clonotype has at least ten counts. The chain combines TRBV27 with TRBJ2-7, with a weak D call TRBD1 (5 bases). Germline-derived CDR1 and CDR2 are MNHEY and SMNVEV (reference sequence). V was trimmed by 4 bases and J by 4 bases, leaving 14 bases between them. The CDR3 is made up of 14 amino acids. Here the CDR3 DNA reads TGTGCCAGCAGTTCCTCCGACAGCCCTTACGAGCAGTACTTC. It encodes CASSSSDSPYEQYF.

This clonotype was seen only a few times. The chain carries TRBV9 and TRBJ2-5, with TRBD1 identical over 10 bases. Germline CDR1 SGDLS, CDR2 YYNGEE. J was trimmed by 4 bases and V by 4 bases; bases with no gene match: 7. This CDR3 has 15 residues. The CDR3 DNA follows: TGTGCCAGCAGCTACGACAGGGGGCGCGGAGAGACCCAGTACTTC. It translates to CASSYDRGRGETQYF. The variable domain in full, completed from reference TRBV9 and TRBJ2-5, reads DSGVTQTPKHLITATGQRVTLRCSPRSGDLSVYWYQQSLDQGLQFLIQYYNGEERAKGNILERFSAQQFPDLHSELNLSSLELGDSALYFCASSYDRGRGETQYFGPGTRLLVL.

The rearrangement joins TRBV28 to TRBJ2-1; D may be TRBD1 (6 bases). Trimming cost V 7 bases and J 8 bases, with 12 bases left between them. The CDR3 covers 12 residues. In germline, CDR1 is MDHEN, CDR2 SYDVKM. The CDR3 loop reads CASTPQGYEQFF. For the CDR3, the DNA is TGTGCCAGCACCCCCCAGGGGTATGAGCAGTTCTTC. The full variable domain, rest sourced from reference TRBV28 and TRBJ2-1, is DVKVTQSSRYLVKRTGEKVFLECVQDMDHENMFWYRQDPGLGLRLIYFSYDVKMKEKGDIPEGYSVSREKKERFSLILESASTNQTSMYLCASTPQGYEQFFGPGTRLTVL.

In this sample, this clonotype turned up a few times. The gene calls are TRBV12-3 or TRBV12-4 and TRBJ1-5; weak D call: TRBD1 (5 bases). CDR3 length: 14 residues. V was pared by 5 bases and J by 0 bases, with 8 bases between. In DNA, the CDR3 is TGTGCCAGCAGTGAGGGGCTTAGCAATCAGCCCCAGCATTTT. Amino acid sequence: CASSEGLSNQPQHF.

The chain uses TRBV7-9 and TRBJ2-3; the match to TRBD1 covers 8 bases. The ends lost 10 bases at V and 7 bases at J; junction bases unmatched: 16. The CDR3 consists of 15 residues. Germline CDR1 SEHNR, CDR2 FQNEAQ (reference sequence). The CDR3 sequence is CATTETGVPQNTQYF. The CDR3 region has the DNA TGTGCCACCACAGAGACAGGGGTCCCCCAAAATACGCAGTATTTT.

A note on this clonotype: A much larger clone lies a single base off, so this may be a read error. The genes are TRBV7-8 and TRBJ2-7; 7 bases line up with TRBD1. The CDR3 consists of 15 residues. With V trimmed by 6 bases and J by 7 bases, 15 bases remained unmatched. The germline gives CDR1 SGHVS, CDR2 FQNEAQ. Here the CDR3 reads CASRLGGGGWVEQYF. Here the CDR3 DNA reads TGTGCCAGCAGGCTAGGGGGCGGTGGCTGGGTGGAGCAGTACTTC. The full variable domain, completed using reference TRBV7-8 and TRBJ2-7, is GAGVSQSPRYKVAKRGQDVALRCDPISGHVSLFWYQQALGQGPEFLTYFQNEAQLDKSGLPSDRFFAERPEGSVSTLKIQRTQQEDSAVYLCASRLGGGGWVEQYFGPGTRLTVT.